This is a list of T cell receptor beta chains from one sample in a study of identical twins. From the 5' RACE reads, TCRdb called clonotypes with MiXCR, one entry per CDR3 protein. Seen here are 350,000 to 600,000 distinct CDR3 sequences, 14% observed once, and the top ten hold about 0.52%. A further study also used this sample, focusing on yellow fever vaccine responses in identical twins.

The source material was CD4+ T cells sorted from blood. The receptors derive from a woman aged 18-29 years in good health. Each CDR3 is given with its conserved first and last residue. The D gene is left open where the match is weak. Rows may omit the clone size; those that give it use once, few, many or a size class.

clone_size	v_call	j_call	d_call	cdr3_length	cdr3_nt	cdr3_aa
few	TRBV2	TRBJ2-7	.	16	TGTGCCAGCAGCCCATTGGGCGTAGCGGAACCCTACGAGCAGTACTTC	CASSPLGVAEPYEQYF
many	TRBV10-3	TRBJ2-3	TRBD2	15	TGTGCCATCAGTGAACGTCTAGCGGTAGAGGATACGCAGTATTTT	CAISERLAVEDTQYF
few	TRBV5-1	TRBJ2-5	TRBD1	15	TGCGCCAGCAGCCGGGACAGGGCCAGAAGCGAGACCCAGTACTTC	CASSRDRARSETQYF
few	TRBV10-3	TRBJ2-7	TRBD2	15	TGTGCCATCAGCTTGACTAGCGACCGATCCTACGAGCAGTACTTC	CAISLTSDRSYEQYF
many	TRBV7-2	TRBJ2-3	.	14	TGTGCCAGCAGCTTAAGGGGACGCACAGATACGCAGTATTTT	CASSLRGRTDTQYF
many	TRBV12-3/TRBV12-4	TRBJ2-2	.	11	TGTGCCAGCAGTTTACCCGGGGAGCTGTTTTTT	CASSLPGELFF
few	TRBV28	TRBJ2-7	.	12	TGTGCCACTCGGCCGGCCCCTCGAGAGCAGTACTTC	CATRPAPREQYF
.	TRBV27	TRBJ2-1	.	18	TGTGCCAGCAGTTTTGGACAAGGGGAGCTCCAGTGGTACAATGAGCAGTTCTTC	CASSFGQGELQWYNEQFF
.	TRBV28	TRBJ1-6	.	16	TGTGCCAGCAGTTTATATGACCTCAACTATAATTCACCCCTCCACTTT	CASSLYDLNYNSPLHF
few	TRBV7-2	TRBJ2-7	.	12	TGTGCCAGCAGCGTTCGGTTGGACGAGCAGTACTTC	CASSVRLDEQYF
.	TRBV20-1	TRBJ2-1	TRBD1	15	TGCAGGGGGGTTCGGGGACAGGGTATTGGGAATGAGCAGTTCTTC	CRGVRGQGIGNEQFF
.	TRBV11-2	TRBJ2-5	TRBD2	19	TGTGCCAGCAGCTTCGTCAGTACTAGCGGAACCTTCAACCAAGGGACCCAGTACTTC	CASSFVSTSGTFNQGTQYF
few	TRBV20-1	TRBJ2-3	TRBD1	15	TGCAGTGCTAACCCCAGGGGACAGGGTCTGGATACGCAGTATTTT	CSANPRGQGLDTQYF
.	TRBV7-2	TRBJ2-3	.	13	TGTGCCAGCAGCAATCAAGGGGCAGATACGCAGTATTTT	CASSNQGADTQYF
.	TRBV20-1	TRBJ2-4	TRBD2	18	TGCAGTGCACCGGGACTAGCGGGAGAATTCGGAGGCGAAAACATTCAGTACTTC	CSAPGLAGEFGGENIQYF
few	TRBV11-2	TRBJ2-7	TRBD2	15	TGTGCCAGCAGCCCGGGACTAGCGGACTCCTACGAGCAGTACTTC	CASSPGLADSYEQYF
many	TRBV20-1	TRBJ2-7	.	14	TGCAGTGCTAGAGGGCTAGGGAGCTCCTACGAGCAGTACTTC	CSARGLGSSYEQYF
.	TRBV6-1	TRBJ2-7	TRBD1	14	TGTGCCAGCAACTCCGGGACAGGCGTCTACGAGCAGTACTTC	CASNSGTGVYEQYF
.	TRBV18	TRBJ1-2	.	13	TGTGCCAGCTCACCAATTCAGGGAGGTGGCTACACCTTC	CASSPIQGGGYTF
.	TRBV2	TRBJ2-3	.	16	TGTGCCAGCAGTCCCGGGAACCCCTCTAGCACAGATACGCAGTATTTT	CASSPGNPSSTDTQYF
.	TRBV29-1	TRBJ2-1	.	16	TGCAGCGTCCGTCGACGGGCGGATAGCTCCTACAATGAGCAGTTCTTC	CSVRRRADSSYNEQFF
.	TRBV20-1	TRBJ2-7	.	12	TGCAGTGCCCCGACAGGTGCCTACGAGCAGTACTTC	CSAPTGAYEQYF
few	TRBV27	TRBJ2-7	TRBD1	13	TGTGCCAGCAGAAGGACAGGGCCTTACGAGCAGTACTTC	CASRRTGPYEQYF
.	TRBV20-1	TRBJ2-2	TRBD2	16	TGCAGTGCTAGAGATGGCGGGAGGCTGAACACCGGGGAGCTGTTTTTT	CSARDGGRLNTGELFF
few	TRBV2	TRBJ2-7	.	12	TGTGCCAGCAGTCCGTTAGGACCCGAGCAGTACTTC	CASSPLGPEQYF
many	TRBV27	TRBJ1-2	.	16	TGTGCCAGCAGTTTAGGGTCCCATCTCCAGGACTATGGCTACACCTTC	CASSLGSHLQDYGYTF
few	TRBV14	TRBJ2-7	.	18	TGTGCCAGCAGCCAAATTATGAGGCAGCCTCTAGAGGCCTGCGAGCAGTACTTC	CASSQIMRQPLEACEQYF
.	TRBV18	TRBJ2-5	.	14	TGTGCCAGCTCACCGGTACAGCCACAAGAGACCCAGTACTTC	CASSPVQPQETQYF
few	TRBV3-1	TRBJ2-7	.	14	TGTGCCAGCAGCCGTCTGCGGGACTCCTACGAGCAGTACTTC	CASSRLRDSYEQYF
few	TRBV11-1	TRBJ2-1	TRBD2	19	TGTGCCAGCAGCTTAGCGGAACTAGCGGGAGAAGGGACCTACAATGAGCAGTTCTTC	CASSLAELAGEGTYNEQFF
.	TRBV10-3	TRBJ2-1	TRBD2	17	TGTGCCATCAGTGAGAAGGGGACTAGCGGGAGCCTAAATGAGCAGTTCTTC	CAISEKGTSGSLNEQFF
.	TRBV6-2/TRBV6-3	TRBJ1-1	.	15	TGTGCCAGCAGTTTATCAGGGAGAGGGTACACTGAAGCTTTCTTT	CASSLSGRGYTEAFF
.	TRBV6-5	TRBJ2-1	.	17	TGTGCCAGCAGTTACTTGCCTCTAGCTAGCTCCTACAATGAGCAGTTCTTC	CASSYLPLASSYNEQFF
.	TRBV3-1	TRBJ2-5	.	15	TGTGCCAGCAGGGTTGTCTTGGGCTTAAAGGAGACCCAGTACTTC	CASRVVLGLKETQYF
few	TRBV6-2/TRBV6-3	TRBJ2-7	.	14	TGTGCCAGCAGTCCCCGGGGAGGAGGCTACGAGCAGTACTTC	CASSPRGGGYEQYF
few	TRBV7-9	TRBJ2-3	.	13	TGTGCCAGCAGCCCAGGGTTCACAGATACGCAGTATTTT	CASSPGFTDTQYF
few	TRBV10-3	TRBJ2-3	.	11	TGTGCCTCCAGGGCGGGTCCCAGTAATTATTTT	CASRAGPSNYF
many	TRBV5-1	TRBJ2-5	.	13	TGCGCCAGCAGCTTAAACAGAGAAGAGACCCAGTACTTC	CASSLNREETQYF
.	TRBV6-5	TRBJ2-5	.	13	TGTGCCAGCAGTTACTCGACGCGAGGGGGCCAGTACTTC	CASSYSTRGGQYF
few	TRBV30	TRBJ2-2	TRBD1	16	TGTGCCTGGAGGAAGAGGGACAGGGGGAACACCGGGGAGCTGTTTTTT	CAWRKRDRGNTGELFF
few	TRBV7-2	TRBJ2-5	TRBD1	14	TGTGCCAGCAGAAGGGACAGGGCACAAGAGACCCAGTACTTC	CASRRDRAQETQYF
many	TRBV6-1	TRBJ2-7	.	14	TGTGCCAGCAGGTCGACAGGATCCAGCTACGAGCAGTACTTC	CASRSTGSSYEQYF
.	TRBV18	TRBJ2-3	TRBD2	15	TGTGCCAGCTCACCAAACGGGAGGGCGCCAGATACGCAGTATTTT	CASSPNGRAPDTQYF
few	TRBV6-5	TRBJ2-3	.	11	TGTGCCAGCAGATCCGGGACACTCCCGATTTTT	CASRSGTLPIF
.	TRBV7-9	TRBJ2-5	.	13	TGTGCCAGCAGCCTTGACGGCGGGATGGCCCAGTACTTC	CASSLDGGMAQYF
.	TRBV12-3/TRBV12-4	TRBJ1-4	.	13	TGTGCCAGCAGTGGGGAAACTAATGAAAAACTGTTTTTT	CASSGETNEKLFF
few	TRBV12-3/TRBV12-4	TRBJ2-1	TRBD1	17	TGTGCCAGCAGTCCCCTCGCAGGGACAGGGAGGTCGGATGAGCAGTTCTTC	CASSPLAGTGRSDEQFF
few	TRBV3-1	TRBJ1-5	.	14	TGTGCCAGCAGCCAAGTTCTGGGCAATCAGCCCCAGCATTTT	CASSQVLGNQPQHF
.	TRBV29-1	TRBJ2-3	.	15	TGCAGCGTTGAGGGTGGGGCGGGCTTCACAGATACGCAGTATTTT	CSVEGGAGFTDTQYF
.	TRBV5-1	TRBJ2-2	.	16	TGCGCCAGCAGACCGCCGGGGAACGCGAACACCGGGGAGCTGTTTTTT	CASRPPGNANTGELFF
few	TRBV7-9	TRBJ2-1	TRBD1	17	TGTGCCAGCAGTTCAACCCTGACAGGGAAAACCCTCAATGAGCAGTTCTTC	CASSSTLTGKTLNEQFF
few	TRBV12-3/TRBV12-4	TRBJ2-5	TRBD2	15	TGTGCCAGCAGTAGACTAGCGGGGGTCCAAGAGACCCAGTACTTC	CASSRLAGVQETQYF
.	TRBV12-3/TRBV12-4	TRBJ1-5	.	15	TGTGCCAGCAGTTATTCTGGGACGAGCAATCAGCCCCAGCATTTT	CASSYSGTSNQPQHF
many	TRBV6-5	TRBJ1-2	.	11	TGTGCCAGCACTAAGGGCTATGGCTACACCTTC	CASTKGYGYTF